The next 8 T cell receptor beta chains were all read from a single sample in a study of early T cells in non-severe SARS-CoV-2 infection. MiXCR, applied by TCRdb to the 5' RACE reads, yields one record per CDR3 protein. The sample holds 54,000 or so distinct CDR3 sequences, around 12% seen once. Source material: whole blood. All receptors derive from an adult who was a healthcare worker with PCR-confirmed SARS-CoV-2 infection or an uninfected control (not recorded which).

The chain uses TRBV5-1 and TRBJ2-2; D gene ambiguous. CDR3 length: 14 residues. V lost 4 bases, J lost 2 bases, and 9 bases lay in between. CDR1 and CDR2 (germline): SGHRS, YFSETQ. The chain's CDR3 is CASSPPANTGELFF. The CDR3 nucleotides are TGCGCCAGCAGCCCCCCCGCCAACACCGGGGAGCTGTTTTTT.

This clonotype was seen at least ten times. This chain connects TRBV24-1 to TRBJ1-5, with 9 bases identical to TRBD1. J gave up 7 bases and V 2 bases, and 5 bases lay outside the gene matches. CDR1 and CDR2 from the germline V gene are KGHDR and SFDVKD. The CDR3 is 15 residues long. The CDR3 loop reads CATSDYRGLRQPQHF. The CDR3 coding sequence is TGTGCCACCAGTGATTACAGGGGGCTCAGGCAGCCCCAGCATTTT.

This clonotype was detected a few times. The chain combines TRBV20-1 with TRBJ2-3; D is unresolved. The CDR3 is made up of 14 amino acids. Germline-derived CDR1 and CDR2 are DFQATT and SNEGSKA (reference sequence). V lost 5 bases and J 1 base, leaving 13 bases between the germline ends. This CDR3 is CSALSRLGTDTQYF. The CDR3 nucleotides are TGCAGTGCTCTATCCCGCCTGGGCACAGATACGCAGTATTTT.

This clonotype was seen repeatedly, ten times or more. The J gene is TRBJ2-1, the V gene TRBV6-1; 9 positions agree with TRBD2. Trimming at V came to 5 bases and at J to 4 bases, leaving 6 bases not matched to a gene. CDR3 length: 15 residues. Germline CDR1 and CDR2: MNHNS and SASEGT. CDR3 coding DNA: TGTGCCAGCAGTCCTAGCGGGGAGGGATACAATGAGCAGTTCTTC. It codes for CASSPSGEGYNEQFF.

The rearrangement joins TRBV11-2 to TRBJ2-1, with no clear D. There are 13 residues in the CDR3. V was trimmed by 1 base and J by 4 bases, leaving 5 bases between them. The germline gives CDR1 SGHAT, CDR2 FQNNGV. CDR3 loop: CASSLAQYNEQFF. CDR3 DNA sequence: TGTGCCAGCAGCTTAGCCCAGTACAATGAGCAGTTCTTC.

This chain connects TRBV28 to TRBJ2-5; possible D gene TRBD1, 6 bases. The CDR3 contains 18 residues. Trimming left V 2 bases short and J 3 bases short, with 22 bases between. CDR1 is MDHEN, CDR2 SYDVKM, per germline. CDR3 sequence (DNA): TGTGCCAGCAGTTTAGTCCCAGGGGCTGTCTCCAGGGAAGAGACCCAGTACTTC. As protein: CASSLVPGAVSREETQYF.

This clonotype has just a few counts. This chain connects TRBV3-1 to TRBJ2-2; D is unresolved. The CDR3 spans 12 residues. Trimming took off 4 bases at V and 3 bases at J, with 3 bases between the two ends. The V gene's germline CDR1 is LGHDT and CDR2 YNNKEL (reference sequence). The CDR3 spells CASSLHTGELFF. The CDR3, as DNA: TGTGCCAGCAGCCTACACACCGGGGAGCTGTTTTTT.

This chain joins TRBV10-3 and TRBJ2-5; TRBD1 agrees at 7 bases. CDR3 length: 13 residues. Per the germline V gene, CDR1 is ENHRY and CDR2 is SYGVKD. The V gene end was trimmed by 10 bases and the J gene end by 4 bases; junction bases not matched to a gene: 9. The CDR3 coding sequence is TGTGCCACCGTGGGACAGCTCGGAGAGACCCAGTACTTC. Translated: CATVGQLGETQYF.